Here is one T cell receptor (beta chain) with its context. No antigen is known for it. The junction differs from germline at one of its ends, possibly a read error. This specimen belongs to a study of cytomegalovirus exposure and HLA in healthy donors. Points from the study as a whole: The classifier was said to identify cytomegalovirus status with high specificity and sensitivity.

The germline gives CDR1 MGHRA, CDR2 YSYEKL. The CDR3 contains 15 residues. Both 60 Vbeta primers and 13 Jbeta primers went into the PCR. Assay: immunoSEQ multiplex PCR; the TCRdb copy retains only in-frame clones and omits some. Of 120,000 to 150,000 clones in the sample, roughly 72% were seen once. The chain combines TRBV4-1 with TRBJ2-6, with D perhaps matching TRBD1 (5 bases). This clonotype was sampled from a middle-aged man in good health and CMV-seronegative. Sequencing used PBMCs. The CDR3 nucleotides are TGTGCCAGCAGCCAAGACAGCTCTGGGGCCAACGTCCTGACTTTC. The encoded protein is CASSQDSSGANVLTF.